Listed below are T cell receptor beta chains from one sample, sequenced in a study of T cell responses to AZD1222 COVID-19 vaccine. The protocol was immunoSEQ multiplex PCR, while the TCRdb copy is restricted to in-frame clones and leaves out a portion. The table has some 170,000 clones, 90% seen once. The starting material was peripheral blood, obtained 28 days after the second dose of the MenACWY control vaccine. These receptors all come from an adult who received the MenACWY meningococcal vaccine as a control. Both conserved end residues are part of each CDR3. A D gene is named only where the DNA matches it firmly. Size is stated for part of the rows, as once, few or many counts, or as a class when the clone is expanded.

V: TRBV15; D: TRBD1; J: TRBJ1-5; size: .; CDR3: CATTNGGTVNQPQHF; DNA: TGTGCCACCACCAATGGAGGGACAGTCAATCAGCCCCAGCATTTT
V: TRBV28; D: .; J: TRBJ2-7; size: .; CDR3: CASSLSGYEQYF; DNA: TGTGCCAGCAGTTTATCAGGATACGAGCAGTACTTC
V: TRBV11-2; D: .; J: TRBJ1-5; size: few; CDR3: CASSPGSPGQPQHF; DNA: TGTGCCAGCAGCCCCGGGTCGCCTGGTCAGCCCCAGCATTTT
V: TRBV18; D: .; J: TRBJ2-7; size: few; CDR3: CASSPGAYEQYF; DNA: TGTGCCAGCTCACCGGGGGCCTACGAGCAGTACTTC
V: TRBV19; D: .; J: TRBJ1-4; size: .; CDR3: CASSIPPRRELFF; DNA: TGTGCCAGTAGTATCCCCCCCCGAAGGGAACTGTTTTTT
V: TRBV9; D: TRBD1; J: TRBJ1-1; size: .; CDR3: CASSPGQGHTEAFF; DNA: TGTGCCAGCAGTCCGGGACAGGGCCACACTGAAGCTTTCTTT
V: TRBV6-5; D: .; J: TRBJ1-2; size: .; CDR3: CASSYEYSDGYTF; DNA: TGTGCCAGCAGTTACGAATATAGTGACGGCTACACCTTC
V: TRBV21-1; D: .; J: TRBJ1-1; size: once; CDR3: CASSLEGGMNTEAFF; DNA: TGTGCCAGCAGTTTAGAGGGTGGAATGAACACTGAAGCTTTCTTT
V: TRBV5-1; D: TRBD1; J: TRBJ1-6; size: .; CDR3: CASSEQGAESPLHF; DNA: TGCGCCAGCAGCGAACAGGGGGCGGAATCACCCCTCCACTTT
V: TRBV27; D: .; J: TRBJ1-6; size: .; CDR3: CASRLDSLSYNSPLHF; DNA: TGTGCCAGCAGGTTGGACAGTCTCTCCTATAATTCACCCCTCCACTTT
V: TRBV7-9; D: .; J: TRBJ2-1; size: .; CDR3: CASSLSSNEQFF; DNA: TGTGCCAGCAGCCTATCATCGAATGAGCAGTTCTTC
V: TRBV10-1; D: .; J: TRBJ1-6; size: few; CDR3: CASRRTLNSPLHF; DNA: TGCGCCAGCAGGAGGACACTTAATTCACCCCTCCACTTT
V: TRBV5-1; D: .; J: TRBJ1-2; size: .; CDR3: CASSLDRALYGYTF; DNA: TGCGCCAGCAGCTTGGACCGGGCACTCTATGGCTACACCTTC
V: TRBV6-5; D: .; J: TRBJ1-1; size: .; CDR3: CASSYHQGFPNTEAFF; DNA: TGTGCCAGCAGTTACCACCAGGGCTTCCCGAACACTGAAGCTTTCTTT
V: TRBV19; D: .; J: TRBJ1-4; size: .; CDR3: CASSWAGATPGEKLFF; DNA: TGTGCCAGTAGCTGGGCCGGAGCAACCCCAGGTGAAAAACTGTTTTTT
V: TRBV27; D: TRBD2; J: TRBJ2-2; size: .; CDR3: CASSLFSGGPGELFF; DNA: TGTGCCAGCAGTTTATTTTCGGGAGGGCCCGGGGAGCTGTTTTTT
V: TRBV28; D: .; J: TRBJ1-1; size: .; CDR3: CASSLAPSGAFF; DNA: TGTGCCAGCAGTTTGGCACCCTCCGGGGCTTTCTTT
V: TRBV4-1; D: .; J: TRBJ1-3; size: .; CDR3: CASSQDGPQLRSGNTIYF; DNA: TGCGCCAGCAGCCAAGATGGCCCGCAGCTCCGCTCTGGAAACACCATATATTTT
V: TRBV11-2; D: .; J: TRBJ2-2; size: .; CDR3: CASSLRRQNTGELFF; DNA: TGTGCCAGCAGCTTACGGCGGCAGAACACCGGGGAGCTGTTTTTT
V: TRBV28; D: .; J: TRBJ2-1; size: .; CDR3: CASKLSGEQFF; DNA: TGTGCCAGCAAGCTTTCCGGTGAGCAGTTCTTC
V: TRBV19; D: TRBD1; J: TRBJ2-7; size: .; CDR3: CASSGQVAYEQYF; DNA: TGTGCCAGTAGTGGACAGGTAGCCTACGAGCAGTACTTC
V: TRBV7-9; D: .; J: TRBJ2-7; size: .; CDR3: CASSLYYEQYF; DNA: TGTGCCAGCAGCCTCTACTACGAGCAGTACTTC
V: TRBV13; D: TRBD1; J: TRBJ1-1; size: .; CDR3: CASSAEQGSTEAFF; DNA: TGTGCCAGCAGCGCCGAACAGGGGAGCACTGAAGCTTTCTTT
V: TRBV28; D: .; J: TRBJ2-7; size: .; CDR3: CASNFVGVANNYEQYF; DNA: TGTGCCAGCAATTTCGTTGGGGTCGCTAATAACTACGAGCAGTACTTC
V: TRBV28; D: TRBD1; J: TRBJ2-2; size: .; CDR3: CATPWGTGAGGELFF; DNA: TGTGCCACCCCTTGGGGGACAGGGGCCGGCGGGGAGCTGTTTTTT
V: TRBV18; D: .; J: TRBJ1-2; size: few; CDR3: CASSPPDGLIYGYTF; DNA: TGTGCCAGCTCACCACCTGACGGGCTGATCTATGGCTACACCTTC
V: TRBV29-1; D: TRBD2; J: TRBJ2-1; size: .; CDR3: CSVEEGSGRNEQFF; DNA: TGCAGCGTTGAAGAAGGTAGCGGGAGAAATGAGCAGTTCTTC
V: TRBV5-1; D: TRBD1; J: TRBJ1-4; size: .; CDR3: CASSLSRQGGEKLFF; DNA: TGCGCCAGCAGCTTGTCCAGACAGGGGGGTGAAAAACTGTTTTTT